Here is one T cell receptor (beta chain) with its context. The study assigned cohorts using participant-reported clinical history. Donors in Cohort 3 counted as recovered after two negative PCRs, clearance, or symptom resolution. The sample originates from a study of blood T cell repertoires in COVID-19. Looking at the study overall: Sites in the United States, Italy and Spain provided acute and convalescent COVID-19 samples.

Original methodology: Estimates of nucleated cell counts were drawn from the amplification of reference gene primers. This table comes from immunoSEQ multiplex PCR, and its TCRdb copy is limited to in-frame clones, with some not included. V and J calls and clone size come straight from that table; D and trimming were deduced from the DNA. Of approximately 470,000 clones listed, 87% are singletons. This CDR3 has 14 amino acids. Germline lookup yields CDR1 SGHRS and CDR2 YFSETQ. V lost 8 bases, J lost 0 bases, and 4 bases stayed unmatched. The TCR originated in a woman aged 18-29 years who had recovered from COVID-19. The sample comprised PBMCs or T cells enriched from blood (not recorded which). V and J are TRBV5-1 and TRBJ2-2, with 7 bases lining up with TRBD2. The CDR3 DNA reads TGCGCCAGTTCCGGGACTACGAACACCGGGGAGCTGTTTTTT. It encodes CASSGTTNTGELFF.